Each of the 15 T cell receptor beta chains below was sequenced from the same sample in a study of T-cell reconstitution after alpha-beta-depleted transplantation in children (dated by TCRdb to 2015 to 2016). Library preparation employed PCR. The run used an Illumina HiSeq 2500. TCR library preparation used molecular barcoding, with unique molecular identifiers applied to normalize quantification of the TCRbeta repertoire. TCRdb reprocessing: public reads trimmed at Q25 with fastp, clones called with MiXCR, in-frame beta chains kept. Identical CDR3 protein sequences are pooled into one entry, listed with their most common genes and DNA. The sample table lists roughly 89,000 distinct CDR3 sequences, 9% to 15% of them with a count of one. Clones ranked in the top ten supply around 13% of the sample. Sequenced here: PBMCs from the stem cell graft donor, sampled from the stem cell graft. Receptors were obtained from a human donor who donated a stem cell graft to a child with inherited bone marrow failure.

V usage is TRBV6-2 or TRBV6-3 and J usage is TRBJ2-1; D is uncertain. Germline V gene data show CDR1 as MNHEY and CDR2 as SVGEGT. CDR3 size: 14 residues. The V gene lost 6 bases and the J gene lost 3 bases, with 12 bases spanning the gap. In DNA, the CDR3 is TGTGCCAGCAGGGAACGTTTTATCTACAATGAGCAGTTCTTC. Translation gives CASRERFIYNEQFF.

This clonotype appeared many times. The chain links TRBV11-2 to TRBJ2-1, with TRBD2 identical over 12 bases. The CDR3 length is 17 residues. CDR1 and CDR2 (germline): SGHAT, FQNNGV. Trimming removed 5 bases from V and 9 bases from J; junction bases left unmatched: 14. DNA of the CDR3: TGTGCCAGCAGCAACCTCCGGGCTAGCGGGAGGGTCGGTGAGCAGTTCTTC. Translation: CASSNLRASGRVGEQFF.

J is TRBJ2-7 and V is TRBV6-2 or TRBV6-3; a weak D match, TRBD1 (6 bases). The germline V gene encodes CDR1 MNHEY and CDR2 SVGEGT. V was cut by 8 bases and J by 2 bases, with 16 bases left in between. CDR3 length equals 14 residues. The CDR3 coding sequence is TGTGCCAGCCTCAATAACAGGGTAGCCTACGAGCAGTACTTC. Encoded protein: CASLNNRVAYEQYF.

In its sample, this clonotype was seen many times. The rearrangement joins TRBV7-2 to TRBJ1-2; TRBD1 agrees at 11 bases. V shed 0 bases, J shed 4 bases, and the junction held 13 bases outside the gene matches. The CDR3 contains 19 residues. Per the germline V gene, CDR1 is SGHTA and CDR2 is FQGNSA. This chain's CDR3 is CASSLAPAGTGGLVYGYTF. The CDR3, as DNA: TGTGCCAGCAGCTTAGCTCCAGCCGGGACAGGGGGGTTAGTCTATGGCTACACCTTC.

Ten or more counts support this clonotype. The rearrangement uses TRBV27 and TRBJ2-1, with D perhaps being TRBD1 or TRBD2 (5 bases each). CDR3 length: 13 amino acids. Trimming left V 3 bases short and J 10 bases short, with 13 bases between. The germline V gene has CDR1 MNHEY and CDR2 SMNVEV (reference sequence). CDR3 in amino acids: CASSFFGREEQFF. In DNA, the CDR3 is TGTGCCAGCAGTTTTTTTGGCAGGGAGGAGCAGTTCTTC.

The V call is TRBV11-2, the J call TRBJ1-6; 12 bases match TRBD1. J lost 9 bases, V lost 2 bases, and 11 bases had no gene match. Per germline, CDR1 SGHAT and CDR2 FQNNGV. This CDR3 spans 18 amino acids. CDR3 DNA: TGTGCCAGCAGCTTATTCCCGGGACAGGGGGCGATTGGTTCACCCCTCCACTTT. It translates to CASSLFPGQGAIGSPLHF.

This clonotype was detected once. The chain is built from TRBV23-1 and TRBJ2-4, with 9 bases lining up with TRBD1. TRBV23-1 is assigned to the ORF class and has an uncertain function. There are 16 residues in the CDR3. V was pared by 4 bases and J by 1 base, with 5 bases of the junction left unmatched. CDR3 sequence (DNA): TGCGCCAGCAGTCGGGGCGGGACAGGGGCCAAAAACATTCAGTACTTC. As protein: CASSRGGTGAKNIQYF.

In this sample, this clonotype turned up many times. The DNA for the CDR3 is TGCGCCAGCAGCGATCAAGTCCAGGCAACTGAAGCTTTCTTT. Encoded protein: CASSDQVQATEAFF. The rearrangement links TRBV5-1 to TRBJ1-1; no definite D call. V was shortened by 4 bases and J by 5 bases, with 15 bases between the two germline ends. The germline V gene encodes CDR1 SGHRS and CDR2 YFSETQ. The CDR3 is made up of 14 amino acids.

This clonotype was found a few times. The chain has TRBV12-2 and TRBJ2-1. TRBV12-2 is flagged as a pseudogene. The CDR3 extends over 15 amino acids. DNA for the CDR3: TGTGCAAGTCGCTTAGGCGCGGGGTTTTACAATGAGCAGTTCTTC. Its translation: CASRLGAGFYNEQFF.

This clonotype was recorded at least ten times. The DNA of the CDR3 is TGTGCCAGCTCTCAGGGTATGAGCGCCGGGGAGCTGTTTTTT. Protein sequence: CASSQGMSAGELFF. The chain joins TRBV6-2 or TRBV6-3 to TRBJ2-2; TRBD1 might be the D (5 bases). Trimming stripped 8 bases from V and 6 bases from J, with 16 bases between. Germline lookup yields CDR1 MNHEY and CDR2 SVGEGT. CDR3 length equals 14 residues.

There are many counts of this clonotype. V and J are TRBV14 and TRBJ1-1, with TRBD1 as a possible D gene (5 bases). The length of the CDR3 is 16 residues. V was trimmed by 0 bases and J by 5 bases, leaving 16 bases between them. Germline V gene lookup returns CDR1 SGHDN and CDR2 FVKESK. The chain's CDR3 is CASSQDRGRTKTEAFF. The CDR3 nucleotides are TGTGCCAGCAGCCAAGATCGGGGGAGGACCAAGACTGAAGCTTTCTTT.

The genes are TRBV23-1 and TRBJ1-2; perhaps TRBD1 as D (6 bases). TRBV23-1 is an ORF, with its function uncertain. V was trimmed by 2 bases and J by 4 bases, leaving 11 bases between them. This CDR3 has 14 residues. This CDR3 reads CASSQSRRGYGYTF. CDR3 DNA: TGCGCCAGCAGTCAAAGTCGCAGGGGCTATGGCTACACCTTC.

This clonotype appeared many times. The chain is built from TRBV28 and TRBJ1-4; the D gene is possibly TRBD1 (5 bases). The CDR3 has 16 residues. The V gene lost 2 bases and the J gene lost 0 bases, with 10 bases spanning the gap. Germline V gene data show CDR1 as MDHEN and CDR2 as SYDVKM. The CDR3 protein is CASSLRGAATNEKLFF. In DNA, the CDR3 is TGTGCCAGCAGTTTAAGAGGGGCTGCAACTAATGAAAAACTGTTTTTT.

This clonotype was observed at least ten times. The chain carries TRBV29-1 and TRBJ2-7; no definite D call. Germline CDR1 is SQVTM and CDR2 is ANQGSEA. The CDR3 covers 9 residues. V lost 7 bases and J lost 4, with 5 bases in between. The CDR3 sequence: CSGKYEQYF. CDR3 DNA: TGCAGCGGGAAGTACGAGCAGTACTTC.

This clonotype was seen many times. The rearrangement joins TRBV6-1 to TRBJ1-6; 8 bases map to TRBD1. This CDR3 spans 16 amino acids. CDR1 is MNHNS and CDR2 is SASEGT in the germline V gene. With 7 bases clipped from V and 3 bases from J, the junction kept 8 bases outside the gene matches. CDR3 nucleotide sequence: TGTGCCAGCATTGCCGATGGACAGGGCTATAATTCACCCCTCCACTTT. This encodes CASIADGQGYNSPLHF.